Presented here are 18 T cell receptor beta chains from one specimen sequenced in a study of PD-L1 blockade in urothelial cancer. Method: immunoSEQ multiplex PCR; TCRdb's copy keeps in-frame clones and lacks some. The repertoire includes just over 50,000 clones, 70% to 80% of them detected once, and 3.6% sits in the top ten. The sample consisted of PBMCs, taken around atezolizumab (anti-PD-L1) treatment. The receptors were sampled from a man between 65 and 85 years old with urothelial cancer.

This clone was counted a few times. DNA for the CDR3: TGTGCCAGCAGCTTAGACGGAGGGACCACAAGCACAGATACGCAGTATTTT. It specifies CASSLDGGTTSTDTQYF. The chain joins TRBV11-2 to TRBJ2-3; the D gene is possibly TRBD2 (6 bases). CDR1 and CDR2 (germline): SGHAT, FQNNGV. V was clipped by 0 bases and J by 0 bases, with 13 bases between them. This CDR3 is 17 amino acids long.

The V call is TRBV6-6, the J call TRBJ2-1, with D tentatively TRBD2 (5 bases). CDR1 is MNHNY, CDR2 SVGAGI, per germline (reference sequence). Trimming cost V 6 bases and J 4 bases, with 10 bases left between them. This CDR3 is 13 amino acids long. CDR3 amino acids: CASSLKRYNEQFF. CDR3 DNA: TGTGCCAGCAGCTTGAAGCGGTACAATGAGCAGTTCTTC.

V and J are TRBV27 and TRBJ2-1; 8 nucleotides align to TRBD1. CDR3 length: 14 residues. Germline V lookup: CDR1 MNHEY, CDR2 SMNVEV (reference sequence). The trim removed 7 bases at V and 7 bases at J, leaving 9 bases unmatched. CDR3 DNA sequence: TGTGCCAGCAATTACGGACAGGGTAGGAATGAGCAGTTCTTC. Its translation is CASNYGQGRNEQFF.

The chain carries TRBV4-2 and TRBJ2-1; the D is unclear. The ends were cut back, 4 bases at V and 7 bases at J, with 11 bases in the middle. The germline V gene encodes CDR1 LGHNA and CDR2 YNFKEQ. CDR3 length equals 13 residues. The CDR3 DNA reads TGTGCCAGCAGCCCTCATGACGGGAATGAGCAGTTCTTC. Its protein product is CASSPHDGNEQFF.

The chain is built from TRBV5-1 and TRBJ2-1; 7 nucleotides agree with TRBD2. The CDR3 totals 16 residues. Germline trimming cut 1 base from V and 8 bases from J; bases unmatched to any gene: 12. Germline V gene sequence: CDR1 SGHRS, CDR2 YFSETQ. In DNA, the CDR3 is TGCGCCAGCAGCTTGAAGAGCGGGGCAGTACCTTATGAGCAGTTCTTC. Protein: CASSLKSGAVPYEQFF.

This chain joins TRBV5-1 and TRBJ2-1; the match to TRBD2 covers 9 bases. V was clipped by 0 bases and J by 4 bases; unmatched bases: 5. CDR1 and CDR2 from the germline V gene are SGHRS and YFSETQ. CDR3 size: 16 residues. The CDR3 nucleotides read TGCGCCAGCAGCTTGGAAGTGACTAGCGGTTACAATGAGCAGTTCTTC. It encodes CASSLEVTSGYNEQFF.

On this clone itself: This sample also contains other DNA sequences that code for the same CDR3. The CDR3 loop reads CASSIGGGYNEQFF. CDR3 DNA: TGTGCCAGTAGTATAGGAGGGGGCTACAATGAGCAGTTCTTC. This chain uses TRBV19 with TRBJ2-1, with D maybe TRBD1 (6 bases). This CDR3 spans 14 amino acids. Germline CDR1 LNHDA, CDR2 SQIVND (reference sequence). V lost 1 base and J lost 3, with 7 bases in between.

Written as DNA, the CDR3 is TGCGCCAGCAGCTCAACTGGGGGCTCCGGGGAGCTGTTTTTT. Translation: CASSSTGGSGELFF. This chain uses TRBV5-1 with TRBJ2-2; TRBD1 might be the D (6 bases). Trimming cost V 3 bases and J 6 bases, with 12 bases left between them. There are 14 residues in the CDR3. Germline loops: CDR1 SGHRS, CDR2 YFSETQ.

The CDR3 DNA is TGTGCCAGCTCACCAAAGGGGACAAACTATGGCTACACCTTC. The encoded protein is CASSPKGTNYGYTF. The V call is TRBV18, the J call TRBJ1-2; D is perhaps TRBD1 (6 bases). V was shortened by 2 bases and J by 2 bases, with 9 bases between the two germline ends. Per germline, CDR1 KGHSH and CDR2 LQKENI. The CDR3 loop spans 14 amino acids.

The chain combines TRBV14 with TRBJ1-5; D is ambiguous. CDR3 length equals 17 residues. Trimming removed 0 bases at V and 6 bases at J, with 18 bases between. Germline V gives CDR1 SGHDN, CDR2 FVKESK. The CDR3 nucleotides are TGTGCCAGCAGCCAAGATAGACCGGGGTCGGGAGGTCAGCCCCAGCATTTT. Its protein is CASSQDRPGSGGQPQHF.

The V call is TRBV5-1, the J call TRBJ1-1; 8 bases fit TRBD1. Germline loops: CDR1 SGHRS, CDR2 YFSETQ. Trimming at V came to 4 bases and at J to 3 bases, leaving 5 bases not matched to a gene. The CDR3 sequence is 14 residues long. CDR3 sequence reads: CASSHATGDTEAFF. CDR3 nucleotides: TGCGCCAGCAGCCACGCGACAGGGGACACTGAAGCTTTCTTT.

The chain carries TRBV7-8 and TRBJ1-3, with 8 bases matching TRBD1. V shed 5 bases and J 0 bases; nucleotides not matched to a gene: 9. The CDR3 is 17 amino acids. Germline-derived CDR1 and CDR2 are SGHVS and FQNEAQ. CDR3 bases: TGTGCCAGCAGCCACCGGGACAGGAGAATCTCTGGAAACACCATATATTTT. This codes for CASSHRDRRISGNTIYF.

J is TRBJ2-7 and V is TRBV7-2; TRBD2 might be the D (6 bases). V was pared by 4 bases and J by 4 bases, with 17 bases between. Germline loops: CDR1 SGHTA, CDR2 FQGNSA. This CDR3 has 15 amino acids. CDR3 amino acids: CASSSPRGEHYEQYF. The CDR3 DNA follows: TGTGCCAGCAGCTCCCCGCGGGGTGAGCATTACGAGCAGTACTTC. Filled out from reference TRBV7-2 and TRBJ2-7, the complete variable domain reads GAGVSQSPSNKVTEKGKDVELRCDPISGHTALYWYRQSLGQGLEFLIYFQGNSAPDKSGLPSDRFSAERTGGSVSTLTIQRTQQEDSAVYLCASSSPRGEHYEQYFGPGTRLTVT.

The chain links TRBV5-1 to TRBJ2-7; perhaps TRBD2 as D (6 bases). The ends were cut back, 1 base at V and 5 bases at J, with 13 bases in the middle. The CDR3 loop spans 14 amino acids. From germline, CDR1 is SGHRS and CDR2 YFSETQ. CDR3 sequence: CASSLNQGGNEQYF. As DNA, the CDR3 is TGCGCCAGCAGCTTGAATCAGGGAGGTAACGAGCAGTACTTC.

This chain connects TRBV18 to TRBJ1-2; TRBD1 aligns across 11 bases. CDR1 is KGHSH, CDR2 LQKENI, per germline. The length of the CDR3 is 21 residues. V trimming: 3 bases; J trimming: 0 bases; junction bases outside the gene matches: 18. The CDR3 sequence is CASSPSPPGQGASTPNYGYTF. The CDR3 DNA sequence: TGTGCCAGCTCACCTTCACCCCCAGGACAGGGGGCTTCCACCCCTAACTATGGCTACACCTTC.

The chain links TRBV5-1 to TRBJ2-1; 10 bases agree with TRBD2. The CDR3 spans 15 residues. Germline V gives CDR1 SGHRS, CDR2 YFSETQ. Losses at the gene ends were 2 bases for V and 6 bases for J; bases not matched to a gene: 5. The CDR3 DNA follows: TGCGCCAGCAGCTTAGCGGGAGGGCTTGCCAATGAGCAGTTCTTC. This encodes CASSLAGGLANEQFF.

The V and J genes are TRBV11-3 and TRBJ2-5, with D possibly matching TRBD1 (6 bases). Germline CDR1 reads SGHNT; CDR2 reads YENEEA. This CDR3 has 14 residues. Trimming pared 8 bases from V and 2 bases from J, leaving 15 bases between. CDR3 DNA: TGTGCCAGCTCCCCGGGACATCAGCAAGAGACCCAGTACTTC. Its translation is CASSPGHQQETQYF. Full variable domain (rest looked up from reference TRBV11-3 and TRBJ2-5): EAGVVQSPRYKIIEKKQPVAFWCNPISGHNTLYWYLQNLGQGPELLIRYENEEAVDDSQLPKDRFSAERLKGVDSTLKIQPAELGDSAVYLCASSPGHQQETQYFGPGTRLLVL.

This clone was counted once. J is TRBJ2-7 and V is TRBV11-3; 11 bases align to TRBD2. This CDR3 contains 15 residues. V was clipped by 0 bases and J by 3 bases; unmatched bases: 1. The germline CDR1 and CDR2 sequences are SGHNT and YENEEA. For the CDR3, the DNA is TGTGCCAGCAGCTTAGATGGGACTAGCGGCTACGAGCAGTACTTC. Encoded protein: CASSLDGTSGYEQYF.